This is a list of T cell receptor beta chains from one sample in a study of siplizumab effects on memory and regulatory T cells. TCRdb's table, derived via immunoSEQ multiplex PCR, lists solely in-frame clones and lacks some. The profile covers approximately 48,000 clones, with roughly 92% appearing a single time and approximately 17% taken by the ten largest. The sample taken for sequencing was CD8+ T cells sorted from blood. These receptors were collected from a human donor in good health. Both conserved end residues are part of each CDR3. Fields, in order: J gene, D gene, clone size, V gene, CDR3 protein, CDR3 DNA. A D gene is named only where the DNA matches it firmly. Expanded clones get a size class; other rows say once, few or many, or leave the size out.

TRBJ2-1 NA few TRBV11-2 CASSFNEQFF TGTGCCAGCAGCTTCAATGAGCAGTTCTTC
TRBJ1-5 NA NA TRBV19 CASRRDMVGQPQHF TGTGCCAGTAGAAGGGACATGGTCGGGCAGCCCCAGCATTTT
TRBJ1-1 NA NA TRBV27 CASSLQDPGGEAFF TGTGCCAGCAGTCTTCAGGACCCGGGAGGTGAAGCTTTCTTT
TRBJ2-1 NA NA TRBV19 CASSVLAAPYYNEQFF TGTGCCAGTAGTGTCCTGGCGGCGCCCTACTACAATGAGCAGTTCTTC
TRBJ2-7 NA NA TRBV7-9 CASEKDGDYEQYF TGTGCCAGCGAGAAGGACGGCGACTACGAGCAGTACTTC
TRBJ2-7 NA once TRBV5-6 CASSYSRGAYEQYF TGTGCCAGCAGCTATAGCAGGGGGGCCTACGAGCAGTACTTC
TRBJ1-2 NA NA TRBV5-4 CASSLNEGYTF TGTGCCAGCAGCTTGAATGAGGGCTACACCTTC
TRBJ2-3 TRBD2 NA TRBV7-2 CASSLVSGRAVLDTQYF TGTGCCAGCAGCTTAGTATCCGGGAGGGCAGTGCTAGATACGCAGTATTTT
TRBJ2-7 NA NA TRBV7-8 CASSLARGDDEQYF TGTGCCAGCAGCTTAGCTAGGGGGGATGACGAGCAGTACTTC
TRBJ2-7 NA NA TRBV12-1 CASSVTGRWAREQYF TGTGCCAGCAGCGTGACGGGACGGTGGGCTCGGGAGCAGTACTTC
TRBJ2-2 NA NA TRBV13 CASSVGSGELFF TGTGCCAGCAGCGTAGGGTCCGGGGAGCTGTTTTTT
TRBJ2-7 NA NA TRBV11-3 CASSLDRDSAYEQYF TGTGCCAGCAGCTTAGATCGTGATAGCGCCTACGAGCAGTACTTC
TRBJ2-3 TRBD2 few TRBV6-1 CASSELAGGPDTQYF TGTGCCAGCAGTGAGCTAGCGGGAGGCCCAGATACGCAGTATTTT
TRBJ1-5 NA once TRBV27 CASSLWGGGNQPQHF TGTGCCAGCAGTTTATGGGGGGGCGGCAATCAGCCCCAGCATTTT
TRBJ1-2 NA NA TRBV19 CASSIGWTLDGYTF TGTGCCAGTAGTATAGGATGGACCTTGGATGGCTACACCTTC
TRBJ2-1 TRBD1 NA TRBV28 CASSPQTGGPYNEQFF TGTGCCAGCAGCCCGCAAACAGGGGGCCCTTACAATGAGCAGTTCTTC
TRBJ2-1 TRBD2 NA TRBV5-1 CASSLRAGGADNEQFF TGCGCCAGCAGCTTGAGGGCGGGAGGGGCCGACAATGAGCAGTTCTTC
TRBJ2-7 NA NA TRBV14 CASSQWDTYEQYF TGTGCCAGCAGCCAATGGGACACCTACGAGCAGTACTTC
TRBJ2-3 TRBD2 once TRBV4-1 CASSQDPTGTSGSSQYF TGCGCCAGCAGCCAAGACCCTACTGGGACTAGCGGATCATCGCAGTATTTT
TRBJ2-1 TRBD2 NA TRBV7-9 CASSRSSGFYNEQFF TGTGCCAGCAGCCGCTCTAGCGGGTTCTACAATGAGCAGTTCTTC
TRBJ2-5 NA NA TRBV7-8 CASSFSETQYF TGTGCCAGCAGCTTTAGTGAGACCCAGTACTTC
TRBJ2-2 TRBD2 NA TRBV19 CASIPTTGTRNDLGELFF TGTGCCAGTATCCCAACCACAGGGACTAGGAACGATCTCGGGGAGCTGTTTTTT
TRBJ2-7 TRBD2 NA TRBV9 CASSVGISGIYEQYF TGTGCCAGCAGCGTAGGAATTAGCGGGATCTACGAGCAGTACTTC
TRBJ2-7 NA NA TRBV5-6 CASSLTAFYEQYF TGTGCCAGCAGCCTGACCGCATTCTACGAGCAGTACTTC